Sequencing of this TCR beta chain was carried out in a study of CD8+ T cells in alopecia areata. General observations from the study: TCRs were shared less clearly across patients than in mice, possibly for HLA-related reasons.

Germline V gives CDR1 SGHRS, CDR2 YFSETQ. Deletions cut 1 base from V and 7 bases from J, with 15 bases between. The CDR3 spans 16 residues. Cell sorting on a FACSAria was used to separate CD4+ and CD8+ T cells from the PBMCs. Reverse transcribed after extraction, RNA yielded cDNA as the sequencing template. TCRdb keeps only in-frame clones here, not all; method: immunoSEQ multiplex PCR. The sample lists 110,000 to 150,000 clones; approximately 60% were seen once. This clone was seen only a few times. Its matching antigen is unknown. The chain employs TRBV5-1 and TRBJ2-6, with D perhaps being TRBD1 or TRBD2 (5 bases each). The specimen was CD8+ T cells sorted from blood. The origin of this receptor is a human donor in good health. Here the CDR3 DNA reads TGCGCCAGCAGCTTGTTCGGGACGGGCGGCGCCAACGTCCTGACTTTC. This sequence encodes CASSLFGTGGANVLTF.